This T cell receptor beta chain comes out of a study of T cells in Graves' hyperthyroidism and ophthalmopathy. Across the study: Before treatment of any kind, peripheral blood was taken at initial diagnosis. Study results and caveats: Among clonotypes expanded in thyroid above 0.001, most were also found in blood.

PBMCs came from about 10 ml fresh peripheral blood. Per the germline V gene, CDR1 is SQVTM and CDR2 is ANQGSEA. The V segment lost 5 bases and the J segment 1 base; nucleotides outside the gene matches: 2. This CDR3 contains 13 residues. The sample holds a few counts of this clonotype. The antigen is undetermined. TCR beta CDR3 sequences were amplified from RNA transcripts. With the HTBI primer set, the TCR CDR3 went through a first round of RT-PCR. TCRdb called the multiplex PCR reads again in MiXCR, with one record for every CDR3 protein. There are approximately 710,000 distinct CDR3 sequences in the sample; around 16% occur only once, and 15% lies in the top ten.

Sequences were obtained from blood. The chain has TRBV29-1 and TRBJ2-7, with TRBD2 matching over 10 bases. The receptor was derived from a man in his forties or fifties with Graves' hyperthyroidism. CDR3 nucleotides: TGCAGCGTTAAAGCGGGAGGGTCCTACGAGCAGTACTTC. This codes for CSVKAGGSYEQYF.